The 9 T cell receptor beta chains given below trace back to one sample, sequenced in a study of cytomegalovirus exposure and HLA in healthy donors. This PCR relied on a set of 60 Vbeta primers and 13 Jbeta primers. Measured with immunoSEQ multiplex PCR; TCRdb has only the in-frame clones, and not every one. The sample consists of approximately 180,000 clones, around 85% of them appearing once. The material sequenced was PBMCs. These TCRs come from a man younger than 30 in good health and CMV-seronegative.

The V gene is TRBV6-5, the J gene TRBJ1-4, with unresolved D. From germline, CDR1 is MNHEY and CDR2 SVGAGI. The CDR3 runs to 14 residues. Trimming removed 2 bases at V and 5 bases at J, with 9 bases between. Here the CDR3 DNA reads TGTGCCAGCAGTTACGGCCCGTGGAATGAAAAACTGTTTTTT. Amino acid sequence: CASSYGPWNEKLFF.

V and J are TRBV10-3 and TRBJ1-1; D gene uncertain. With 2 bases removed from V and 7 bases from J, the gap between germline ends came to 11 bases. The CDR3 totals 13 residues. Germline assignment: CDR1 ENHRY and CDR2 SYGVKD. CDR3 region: CAISEARAGEAFF. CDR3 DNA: TGTGCCATCAGTGAGGCACGAGCCGGTGAAGCTTTCTTT.

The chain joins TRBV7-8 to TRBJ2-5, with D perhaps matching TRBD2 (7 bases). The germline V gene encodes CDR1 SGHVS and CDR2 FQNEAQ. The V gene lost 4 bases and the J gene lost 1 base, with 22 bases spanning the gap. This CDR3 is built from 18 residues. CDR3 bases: TGTGCCAGCAGCTCCGGGGGGCTGTCCTCCTTTTTCCAAGAGACCCAGTACTTC. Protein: CASSSGGLSSFFQETQYF.

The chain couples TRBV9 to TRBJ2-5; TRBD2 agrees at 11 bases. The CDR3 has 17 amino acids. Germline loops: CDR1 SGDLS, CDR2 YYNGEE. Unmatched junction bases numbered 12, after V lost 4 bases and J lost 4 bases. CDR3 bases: TGTGCCAGCAGCCCACGCCTGGCTAGCGGGGGGATAGAGACCCAGTACTTC. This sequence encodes CASSPRLASGGIETQYF.

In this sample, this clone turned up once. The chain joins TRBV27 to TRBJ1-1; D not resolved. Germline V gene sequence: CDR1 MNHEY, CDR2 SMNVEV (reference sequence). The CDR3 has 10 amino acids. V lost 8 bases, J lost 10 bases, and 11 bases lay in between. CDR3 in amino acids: CASGRSPAFF. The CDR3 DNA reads TGTGCCAGCGGTAGAAGCCCAGCTTTCTTT.

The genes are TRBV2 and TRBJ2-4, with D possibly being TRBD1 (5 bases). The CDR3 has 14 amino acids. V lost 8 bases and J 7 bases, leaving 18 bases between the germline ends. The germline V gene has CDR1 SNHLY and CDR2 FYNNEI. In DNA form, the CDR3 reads TGTGCCAGCGGGTTAGAAGGGGTCGGTAACATTCAGTACTTC. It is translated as CASGLEGVGNIQYF.

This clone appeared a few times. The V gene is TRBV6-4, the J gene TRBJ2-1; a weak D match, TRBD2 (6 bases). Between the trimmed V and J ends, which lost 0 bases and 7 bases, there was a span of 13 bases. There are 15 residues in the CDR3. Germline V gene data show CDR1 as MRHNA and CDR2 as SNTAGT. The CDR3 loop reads CASSDSIGGANEQFF. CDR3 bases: TGTGCCAGCAGTGACTCCATCGGCGGGGCTAATGAGCAGTTCTTC.

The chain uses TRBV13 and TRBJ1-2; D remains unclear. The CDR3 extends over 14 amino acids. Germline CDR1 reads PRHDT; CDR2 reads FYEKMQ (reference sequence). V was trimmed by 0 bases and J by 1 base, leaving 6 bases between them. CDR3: CASSLGSSNYGYTF. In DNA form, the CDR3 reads TGTGCCAGCAGCTTAGGTTCGAGTAACTATGGCTACACCTTC.

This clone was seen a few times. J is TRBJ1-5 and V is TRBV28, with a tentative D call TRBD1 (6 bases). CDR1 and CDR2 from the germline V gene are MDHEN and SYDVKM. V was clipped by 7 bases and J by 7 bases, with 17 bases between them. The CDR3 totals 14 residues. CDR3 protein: CASMTGGARQPQHF. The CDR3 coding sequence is TGTGCCAGCATGACGGGGGGCGCAAGGCAGCCCCAGCATTTT.